One and the same sample provided the 27 T cell receptor beta chains below, sequenced in a study of quantifying T cell responses using KT2 cells. Study details: RNA was reverse transcribed with TCR alpha and beta constant-region primers.

The cDNA 3' end received a ligated oligonucleotide with a UMI. First-round PCR used about 4 cycles and beta primers RC1.1 and RC1.2 covering TRBC1 and TRBC2. TCRdb recomputed calls from the UMI-ligation and nested PCR reads with MiXCR, one row per CDR3 protein. The sample shows approximately 41,000 distinct CDR3 sequences, approximately 17% of them seen only once. Sample: PBMCs spiked with cells of the T cell clone KT2. All receptors come from a human donor.

In this sample, this clonotype turned up many times. V and J are TRBV5-1 and TRBJ2-2; weak D call: TRBD1 (6 bases). V lost 4 bases, J lost 6 bases, and 19 bases lay in between. Germline CDR1 and CDR2: SGHRS and YFSETQ. This CDR3 contains 16 residues. In DNA, the CDR3 is TGCGCCAGCAGCCTACCCCTCGACAGGACCCCCGGGGAGCTGTTTTTT. The encoded protein is CASSLPLDRTPGELFF.

This clonotype was detected only a few times. This chain uses TRBV14 with TRBJ1-1, with no clear D. From germline, CDR1 is SGHDN and CDR2 FVKESK. The CDR3 has 17 amino acids. V dropped 4 bases and J dropped 0 bases, with 18 bases sitting between them. In DNA, the CDR3 is TGTGCCAGCAGCCCAATAAAATGGTCGCAGGTGAACACTGAAGCTTTCTTT. This gives the protein CASSPIKWSQVNTEAFF.

V and J are TRBV27 and TRBJ2-7; 10 bases are a match to TRBD1. With 5 bases clipped from V and 3 bases from J, the junction kept 10 bases outside the gene matches. The CDR3 is 16 residues long. Looked up from germline, CDR1 is MNHEY and CDR2 is SMNVEV (reference sequence). The CDR3 is CASSHKTGGEFYEQYF. The CDR3, as DNA: TGTGCCAGCAGTCACAAGACAGGGGGCGAGTTCTACGAGCAGTACTTC.

V gene TRBV12-3 or TRBV12-4 combines with J gene TRBJ1-4; TRBD1 matches at 9 bases. This CDR3 region has 14 residues. V shed 6 bases and J 11 bases; nucleotides not matched to a gene: 10. CDR3 coding DNA: TGTGCCAGCAGCCCTCCCGGGACAGGGAGGAAACTGTTTTTT. Translated, it gives CASSPPGTGRKLFF.

The sample holds a few counts of this clonotype. The chain combines TRBV18 with TRBJ2-6; the D is unclear. The germline CDR1 and CDR2 sequences are KGHSH and LQKENI. V was pared by 3 bases and J by 1 base, with 4 bases between. The CDR3 has 14 residues. DNA of the CDR3: TGTGCCAGCTCACCTGGATCTGGGGCCAACGTCCTGACTTTC. Translation gives CASSPGSGANVLTF. The complete variable domain, with remaining parts taken from reference TRBV18 and TRBJ2-6, reads NAGVMQNPRHLVRRRGQEARLRCSPMKGHSHVYWYRQLPEEGLKFMVYLQKENIIDESGMPKERFSAEFPKEGPSILRIQQVVRGDSAAYFCASSPGSGANVLTFGAGSRLTVL.

The chain combines TRBV4-1 with TRBJ1-4; D gene uncertain. The CDR3 runs to 16 residues. In germline, CDR1 is MGHRA, CDR2 YSYEKL. Trimming stripped 4 bases from V and 3 bases from J, with 15 bases between. The CDR3 region is CASSPFEIGANEKLFF. CDR3 sequence (DNA): TGCGCCAGCAGCCCGTTCGAGATTGGGGCTAATGAAAAACTGTTTTTT.

This chain links TRBV12-3 or TRBV12-4 with TRBJ2-3; the D gene is possibly TRBD2 (6 bases). This CDR3 spans 14 amino acids. Trimming took 4 bases from V and 5 from J, leaving 13 bases between them. The CDR3 is CASSSNTGVDTQYF. The CDR3 DNA sequence: TGTGCCAGCAGTTCCAACACGGGGGTAGATACGCAGTATTTT.

The genes are TRBV3-1 and TRBJ2-1; the D gene is possibly TRBD2 (5 bases). Trimming left V 0 bases short and J 10 bases short, with 13 bases between. The length of the CDR3 is 14 residues. Germline CDR1 LGHDT, CDR2 YNNKEL (reference sequence). CDR3: CASSQDAVSGEQFF. The CDR3 bases are TGTGCCAGCAGCCAAGATGCGGTCTCGGGGGAGCAGTTCTTC.

The chain joins TRBV15 to TRBJ1-5; no firm D call. This CDR3 region has 13 residues. Trimming removed 0 bases from V and 8 bases from J, with 8 bases in between. Germline assignment: CDR1 LNHNV and CDR2 YYDKDF (reference sequence). The CDR3 DNA follows: TGTGCCACCAGCAGAGATCGTGTCGAGCCCCAGCATTTT. The encoded protein is CATSRDRVEPQHF.

V is TRBV6-6 and J is TRBJ2-7; D ambiguous. From germline, CDR1 is MNHNY and CDR2 SVGAGI (reference sequence). The V and J ends lost 0 bases and 0 bases respectively, with 9 bases between them. The CDR3 length is 15 residues. For the CDR3, the DNA is TGTGCCAGCAGTTACTCGAGCCCCGACTCCTACGAGCAGTACTTC. Translating it yields CASSYSSPDSYEQYF.

The chain employs TRBV29-1 and TRBJ1-1; the D is unclear. The CDR3 sequence is 13 residues long. Germline CDR1 SQVTM, CDR2 ANQGSEA. V was pared by 6 bases and J by 1 base, with 12 bases between. The CDR3 DNA reads TGCAGCGTCCCTCATCCGGGGAACACTGAAGCTTTCTTT. It specifies CSVPHPGNTEAFF.

The V gene is TRBV2, the J gene TRBJ2-3, with a tentative D call TRBD2 (5 bases). From germline, CDR1 is SNHLY and CDR2 FYNNEI. The CDR3 is 13 amino acids. V was pared by 5 bases and J by 3 bases, with 9 bases between. The CDR3 bases are TGTGCCAGCAGTATCGAGCGGACAGATACGCAGTATTTT. It is translated as CASSIERTDTQYF.

The chain uses TRBV7-2 and TRBJ1-1; a possible D gene is TRBD1 (6 bases). The length of the CDR3 is 13 residues. V shed 4 bases and J shed 5 bases, with 11 bases lying between them. Germline values: CDR1 SGHTA, CDR2 FQGNSA. CDR3 DNA sequence: TGTGCCAGCAGCTCGGACAGAGGGACTGAAGCTTTCTTT. Its translation is CASSSDRGTEAFF.

The V and J genes are TRBV27 and TRBJ2-2; no definite D call. CDR3 length: 13 amino acids. V lost 8 bases and J 4 bases, leaving 11 bases between the germline ends. Germline V gene sequence: CDR1 MNHEY, CDR2 SMNVEV (reference sequence). The CDR3 protein is CASCLVGTGELFF. The DNA for the CDR3 is TGTGCCAGCTGCCTTGTCGGCACCGGGGAGCTGTTTTTT.

This chain links TRBV18 with TRBJ2-5, with 7 bases fitting TRBD1. The germline gives CDR1 KGHSH, CDR2 LQKENI. J lost 1 base, V lost 6 bases, and 5 bases had no gene match. There are 14 residues in the CDR3. The CDR3 DNA follows: TGTGCCAGCTCCCGCTCAGGGGGCCAAGAGACCCAGTACTTC. Its translation: CASSRSGGQETQYF.

This chain links TRBV6-6 with TRBJ2-7; TRBD2 might be the D (6 bases). The CDR3 sequence is 15 residues long. Germline-derived CDR1 and CDR2 are MNHNY and SVGAGI (reference sequence). V was shortened by 2 bases and J by 0 bases, with 11 bases between the two germline ends. CDR3 protein: CASSYGGTSSYEQYF. The CDR3 DNA follows: TGTGCCAGCAGTTACGGAGGGACTTCCTCCTACGAGCAGTACTTC.

The rearrangement links TRBV5-4 to TRBJ1-5, with a weak D call TRBD1 (5 bases). The CDR3 is 14 residues long. The germline V and J ends were trimmed by 1 base and 0 bases, with 5 bases remaining between them. Looked up from germline, CDR1 is SGHNT and CDR2 is YYREEE (reference sequence). This chain's CDR3 is CASSLTGSNQPQHF. CDR3 DNA: TGTGCCAGCAGCTTGACAGGTAGCAATCAGCCCCAGCATTTT.

The chain uses TRBV3-1 and TRBJ2-1; D ambiguous. Germline CDR1 reads LGHDT; CDR2 reads YNNKEL (reference sequence). The V gene lost 8 bases and the J gene lost 5 bases, with 10 bases spanning the gap. The CDR3 runs to 12 residues. The CDR3 DNA is TGTGCCAGCTTGGACGCGGACAATGAGCAGTTCTTC. Translating gives CASLDADNEQFF.

A few counts support this clonotype. The CDR3 protein is CASSPPTGQDTQYF. CDR3 coding DNA: TGTGCCAGCTCACCACCGACAGGGCAAGATACGCAGTATTTT. V usage is TRBV18 and J usage is TRBJ2-3; 7 positions agree with TRBD1. The V and J ends lost 0 bases and 5 bases, in that order; junction bases with no gene match: 2. Germline CDR1 KGHSH, CDR2 LQKENI. The length of the CDR3 is 14 residues. Together with reference TRBV18 and TRBJ2-3, the CDR3 gives the full variable domain: NAGVMQNPRHLVRRRGQEARLRCSPMKGHSHVYWYRQLPEEGLKFMVYLQKENIIDESGMPKERFSAEFPKEGPSILRIQQVVRGDSAAYFCASSPPTGQDTQYFGPGTRLTVL.

A few counts support this clonotype. The chain uses TRBV4-1 and TRBJ2-4; 16 bases fit TRBD2. The germline gives CDR1 MGHRA, CDR2 YSYEKL. Losses at the gene ends were 3 bases for V and 0 bases for J; bases not matched to a gene: 2. This CDR3 is 18 amino acids long. The CDR3: CASSQGLAGGLAKNIQYF. The CDR3 nucleotides read TGCGCCAGCAGCCAGGGACTAGCGGGGGGGTTAGCCAAAAACATTCAGTACTTC.

This clonotype appeared a few times. This chain joins TRBV3-1 and TRBJ2-3, with 14 bases fitting TRBD2. The J segment lost 4 bases and the V segment lost 3 bases, leaving 3 bases of the junction unmatched. The CDR3 length is 16 residues. Germline V gives CDR1 LGHDT, CDR2 YNNKEL (reference sequence). The CDR3 region is CASSQRLAGGADTQYF. In nucleotides, the CDR3 is TGTGCCAGCAGCCAGAGACTAGCGGGAGGGGCAGATACGCAGTATTTT.

The rearrangement uses TRBV4-1 and TRBJ1-1; a weak D match, TRBD1 (6 bases). The CDR3 is 14 amino acids. Germline V gene data show CDR1 as MGHRA and CDR2 as YSYEKL. Trimming pared 1 base from V and 4 bases from J, leaving 10 bases between. The DNA of the CDR3 is TGCGCCAGCAGCCAAGTAGGGGGGTTCACTGAAGCTTTCTTT. Residues: CASSQVGGFTEAFF.

J is TRBJ2-2 and V is TRBV27; tentative D call: TRBD2 (6 bases). The CDR3 is made up of 17 amino acids. Germline V gives CDR1 MNHEY, CDR2 SMNVEV (reference sequence). Trimming stripped 4 bases from V and 1 base from J, with 16 bases between. The CDR3 region is CASSSRRRVWNTGELFF. The CDR3 nucleotides are TGTGCCAGCAGTTCGCGTCGGAGGGTATGGAACACCGGGGAGCTGTTTTTT.

This clonotype was counted only a few times. This chain uses TRBV12-3 or TRBV12-4 with TRBJ2-2; D uncertain. Trimming stripped 3 bases from V and 4 bases from J, with 3 bases between. The length of the CDR3 is 12 residues. In nucleotides, the CDR3 is TGTGCCAGCAGTTTCCCCACCGGGGAGCTGTTTTTT. It specifies CASSFPTGELFF.

This clonotype was counted only a few times. V gene TRBV9 combines with J gene TRBJ1-2; tentative D call: TRBD1 (5 bases). V was shortened by 4 bases and J by 6 bases, with 13 bases between the two germline ends. The CDR3 length is 13 residues. Looked up from germline, CDR1 is SGDLS and CDR2 is YYNGEE. This CDR3 is CASSPGPGDGYTF. As DNA, the CDR3 is TGTGCCAGCAGCCCAGGGCCTGGGGATGGCTACACCTTC. Drawing the rest from reference TRBV9 and TRBJ1-2, the complete variable domain is DSGVTQTPKHLITATGQRVTLRCSPRSGDLSVYWYQQSLDQGLQFLIQYYNGEERAKGNILERFSAQQFPDLHSELNLSSLELGDSALYFCASSPGPGDGYTFGSGTRLTVV.

The chain uses TRBV20-1 and TRBJ2-1; the match to TRBD2 covers 10 bases. V shed 4 bases, J shed 6 bases, and the junction held 9 bases outside the gene matches. Germline V CDR1 and CDR2: DFQATT, SNEGSKA (reference sequence). This CDR3 region has 15 residues. In DNA form, the CDR3 reads TGCAGTGCTACCCGGGTAGCGGGGGGCCTCAATGAGCAGTTCTTC. This encodes CSATRVAGGLNEQFF.

This clonotype showed up just a few times. This chain joins TRBV6-5 and TRBJ2-1; D gene ambiguous. Germline V CDR1 and CDR2: MNHEY, SVGAGI. V was pared by 0 bases and J by 3 bases, with 9 bases between. This CDR3 region has 15 residues. CDR3 DNA: TGTGCCAGCAGTTACTCTGTTGCGCACTACAATGAGCAGTTCTTC. Amino acid sequence: CASSYSVAHYNEQFF.